This TCR beta chain was sequenced in a study of blood T cell repertoires in COVID-19. Study summary: From the United States, Italy and Spain came samples of acute and convalescent COVID-19. Sources were T cells, B-cell-depleted T cells, or PBMCs; the material itself was cDNA or gDNA.

Per the original methods: Reference gene primer amplification gave estimated nucleated cell counts. Some clones are missing from TCRdb's copy, which holds only in-frame ones; the method was immunoSEQ multiplex PCR. The V and J calls and the clone size are those of that table, but D and trimming were determined from the DNA. The sample holds some 60,000 clones, approximately 77% seen once. Germline-derived CDR1 and CDR2 are WSHSY and SAAADI. This CDR3 comprises 13 residues. V shed 5 bases, J shed 5 bases, and the junction held 3 bases outside the gene matches. The specimen was peripheral blood. This sequence originates from a human donor in a cohort sampled during active COVID-19. This chain joins TRBV10-2 and TRBJ1-5, with 7 bases fitting TRBD1. The CDR3 here is CASSTQGDQPQHF. CDR3 DNA sequence: TGCGCCAGCAGTACCCAGGGGGATCAGCCCCAGCATTTT.